This entry describes one T cell receptor beta chain. Methods used by the authors: Nucleated cell counts were estimated from reference gene primer amplification. TCRdb keeps only in-frame clones here, not all; method: immunoSEQ multiplex PCR. V, J and clone size are taken as reported in that table, and D and trimming were inferred from the DNA itself. The table records about 91,000 clones, 70% to 90% of them present only once. V dropped 5 bases and J dropped 16 bases, with 12 bases sitting between them. The germline gives CDR1 SGHTA, CDR2 FQGNSA. This CDR3 comprises 11 residues. This entry belongs to a study of blood T cell repertoires in COVID-19. As for the study in general: Nucleic acid was either cDNA or gDNA, and it came from T cells, B-cell-depleted T cells, or PBMCs.

Sequences were obtained from peripheral blood. This sequence joins TRBV7-2 and TRBJ1-6; possible D gene TRBD1, 6 bases. The TCR originated in a man between 65 and 79 years old with acute or convalescent COVID-19. The CDR3 region has the DNA TGTGCCAGCAGCCCGGGACAAGGGCTCCACTTT. Encoded protein: CASSPGQGLHF.